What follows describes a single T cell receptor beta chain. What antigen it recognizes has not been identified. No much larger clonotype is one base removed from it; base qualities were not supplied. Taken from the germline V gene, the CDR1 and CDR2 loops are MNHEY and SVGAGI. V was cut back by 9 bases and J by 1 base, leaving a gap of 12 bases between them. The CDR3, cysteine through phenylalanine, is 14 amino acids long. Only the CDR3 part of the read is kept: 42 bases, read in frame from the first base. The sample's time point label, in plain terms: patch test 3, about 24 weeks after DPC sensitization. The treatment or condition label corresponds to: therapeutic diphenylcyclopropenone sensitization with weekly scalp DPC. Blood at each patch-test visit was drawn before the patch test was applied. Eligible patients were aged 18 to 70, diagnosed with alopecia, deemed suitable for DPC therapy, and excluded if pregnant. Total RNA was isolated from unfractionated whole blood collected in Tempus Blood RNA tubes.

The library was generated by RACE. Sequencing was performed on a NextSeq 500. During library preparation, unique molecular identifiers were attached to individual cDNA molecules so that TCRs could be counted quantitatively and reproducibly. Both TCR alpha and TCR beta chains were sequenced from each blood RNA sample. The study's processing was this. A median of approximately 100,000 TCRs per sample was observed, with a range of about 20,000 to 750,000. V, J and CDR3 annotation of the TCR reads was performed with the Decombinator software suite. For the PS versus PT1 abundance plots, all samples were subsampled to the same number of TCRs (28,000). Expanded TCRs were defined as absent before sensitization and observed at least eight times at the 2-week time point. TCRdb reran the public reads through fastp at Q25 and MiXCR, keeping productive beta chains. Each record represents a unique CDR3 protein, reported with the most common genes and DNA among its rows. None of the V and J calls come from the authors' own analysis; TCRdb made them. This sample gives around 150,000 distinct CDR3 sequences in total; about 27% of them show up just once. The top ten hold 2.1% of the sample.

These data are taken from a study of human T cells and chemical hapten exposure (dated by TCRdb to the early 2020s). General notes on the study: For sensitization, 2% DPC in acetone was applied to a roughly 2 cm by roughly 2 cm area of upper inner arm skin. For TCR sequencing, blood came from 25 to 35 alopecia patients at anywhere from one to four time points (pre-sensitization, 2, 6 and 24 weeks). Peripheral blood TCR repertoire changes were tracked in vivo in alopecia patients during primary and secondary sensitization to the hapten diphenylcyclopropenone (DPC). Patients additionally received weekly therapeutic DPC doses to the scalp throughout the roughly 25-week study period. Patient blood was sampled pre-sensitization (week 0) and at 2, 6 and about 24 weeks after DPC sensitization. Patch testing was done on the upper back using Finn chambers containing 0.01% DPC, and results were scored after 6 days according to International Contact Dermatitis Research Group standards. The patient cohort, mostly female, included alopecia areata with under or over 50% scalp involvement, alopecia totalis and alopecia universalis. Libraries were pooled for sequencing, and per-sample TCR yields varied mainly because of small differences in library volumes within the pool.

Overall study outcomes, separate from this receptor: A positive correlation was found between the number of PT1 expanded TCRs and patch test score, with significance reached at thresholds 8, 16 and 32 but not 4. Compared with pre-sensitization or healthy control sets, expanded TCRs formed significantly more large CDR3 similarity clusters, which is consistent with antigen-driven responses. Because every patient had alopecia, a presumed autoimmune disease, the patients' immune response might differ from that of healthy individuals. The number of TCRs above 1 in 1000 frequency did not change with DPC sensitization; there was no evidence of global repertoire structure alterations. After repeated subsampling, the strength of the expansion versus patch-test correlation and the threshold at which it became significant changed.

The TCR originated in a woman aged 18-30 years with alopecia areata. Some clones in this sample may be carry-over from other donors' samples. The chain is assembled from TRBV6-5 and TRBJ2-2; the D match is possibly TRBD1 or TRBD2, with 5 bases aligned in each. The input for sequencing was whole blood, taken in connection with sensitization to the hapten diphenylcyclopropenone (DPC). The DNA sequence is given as TGTGCCAGTCAGGGAGCTTGGAACACCGGGGAGCTGTTTTTT. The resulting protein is CASQGAWNTGELFF.